One and the same sample provided the 18 T cell receptor beta chains below, sequenced in a study of identical twins. Using its own MiXCR run on the 5' RACE reads, TCRdb lists one record per CDR3 protein. The sample holds around 480,000 distinct CDR3 sequences, about 14% seen once. In addition, the sample was reused for a study of yellow fever vaccine responses in identical twins.

The specimen was CD4+ T cells sorted from blood. The receptors derive from a woman aged 18-35 years in good health.

The chain links TRBV29-1 to TRBJ2-1; D not certain. V shed 5 bases and J shed 0 bases, with 17 bases lying between them. The CDR3 spans 16 residues. Germline V gene lookup returns CDR1 SQVTM and CDR2 ANQGSEA. CDR3 sequence reads: CSVRDTRLSSYNEQFF. CDR3 bases: TGCAGCGTTCGTGACACCCGCCTAAGCTCCTACAATGAGCAGTTCTTC.

The rearrangement links TRBV5-5 to TRBJ2-7, with D perhaps TRBD1 (6 bases). The CDR3 loop spans 15 amino acids. Per germline, CDR1 SGHKS and CDR2 YYEKEE (reference sequence). The V gene lost 1 base and the J gene lost 0 bases, with 11 bases spanning the gap. CDR3 nucleotide sequence: TGTGCCAGCAGCTTGACAGGGCTAAGCTCCTACGAGCAGTACTTC. Protein sequence: CASSLTGLSSYEQYF.

This clonotype turned up a few times. V usage is TRBV12-3 or TRBV12-4 and J usage is TRBJ2-7; D is uncertain. The CDR3 consists of 12 residues. Trimming cost V 5 bases and J 3 bases, with 8 bases left between them. CDR3 loop: CASSPLIYEQYF. The CDR3, as DNA: TGTGCCAGCAGTCCGTTAATCTACGAGCAGTACTTC.

The sample holds a few counts of this clonotype. The chain combines TRBV5-1 with TRBJ1-2, with 10 bases that match TRBD1. Germline loops: CDR1 SGHRS, CDR2 YFSETQ. The CDR3 sequence is 13 residues long. V was pared by 7 bases and J by 0 bases, with 0 bases of the junction left unmatched. Here the CDR3 DNA reads TGCGCCAGCGGACAGGGGGCTAACTATGGCTACACCTTC. It yields the protein CASGQGANYGYTF.

This chain links TRBV27 with TRBJ2-6, with TRBD1 identical over 8 bases. Germline lookup yields CDR1 MNHEY and CDR2 SMNVEV (reference sequence). The V gene end was trimmed by 6 bases and the J gene end by 0 bases; junction bases not matched to a gene: 10. This CDR3 has 18 amino acids. Written as DNA, the CDR3 is TGTGCCAGCAGCCTATGGCGGACAGGGAGCTCTGGGGCCAACGTCCTGACTTTC. It encodes CASSLWRTGSSGANVLTF.

The chain links TRBV28 to TRBJ1-1; tentative D call: TRBD1 (5 bases). The ends were cut back, 4 bases at V and 1 base at J, with 13 bases in the middle. Germline V CDR1 and CDR2: MDHEN, SYDVKM. The CDR3 length is 15 residues. The CDR3 DNA reads TGTGCCAGCAGTTCAGGCGGGGCCGGGAACACTGAAGCTTTCTTT. This encodes CASSSGGAGNTEAFF.

Only a few counts were recorded for this clonotype. This chain uses TRBV5-1 with TRBJ2-7; D gene unclear. Trimming removed 5 bases from V and 2 bases from J, with 14 bases in between. The CDR3 is 14 amino acids. Germline V gene lookup returns CDR1 SGHRS and CDR2 YFSETQ. This chain's CDR3 is CASRLDTYTYEQYF. CDR3 DNA: TGCGCCAGCAGATTAGACACATACACCTACGAGCAGTACTTC.

The chain carries TRBV10-3 and TRBJ1-1, with unresolved D. V shed 2 bases and J shed 3 bases, with 10 bases lying between them. Germline V gives CDR1 ENHRY, CDR2 SYGVKD. The CDR3 has 14 residues. CDR3 residues: CAISEKGRDTEAFF. CDR3 nucleotides: TGTGCCATCAGTGAGAAAGGGAGGGACACTGAAGCTTTCTTT.

The chain has TRBV6-2 or TRBV6-3 and TRBJ2-5; D call uncertain. This CDR3 spans 15 amino acids. V shed 7 bases and J shed 9 bases, with 24 bases lying between them. The germline CDR1 and CDR2 sequences are MNHEY and SVGEGT. The CDR3 nucleotides read TGTGCCAGCAATCTCTTCCTGAGAGGCCCTGGAGCCCAGTACTTC. It specifies CASNLFLRGPGAQYF.

The chain employs TRBV29-1 and TRBJ2-7, with D perhaps assigned TRBD1 or TRBD2 (5 bases each). CDR3 length: 14 amino acids. The V end lost 1 base, the J end lost 3 bases, and 13 bases lay between the germline ends. Germline lookup yields CDR1 SQVTM and CDR2 ANQGSEA. CDR3 loop: CSVEGSGANYEQYF. The CDR3 region has the DNA TGCAGCGTTGAAGGTTCCGGGGCTAACTACGAGCAGTACTTC.

This clonotype has just a few counts. The chain recombines TRBV5-1 with TRBJ2-5; no firm D call. Trimming stripped 4 bases from V and 0 bases from J, with 4 bases between. CDR3 length: 12 residues. Germline V gene sequence: CDR1 SGHRS, CDR2 YFSETQ. The CDR3 bases are TGCGCCAGCAGCCCCGACCAAGAGACCCAGTACTTC. Translating it yields CASSPDQETQYF.

The table lists this clonotype with a few counts. The CDR3 region is CAISAHSGEQYF. CDR3 nucleotides: TGTGCCATCAGTGCTCATAGTGGCGAGCAGTACTTC. V and J are TRBV10-3 and TRBJ2-7, with unresolved D. V was cut by 4 bases and J by 6 bases, with 10 bases left in between. Germline assignment: CDR1 ENHRY and CDR2 SYGVKD. CDR3 length: 12 amino acids.

A few counts support this clonotype. CDR3 sequence: CASSPSWAGANVLTF. CDR3 sequence (DNA): TGTGCCAGCAGCCCATCCTGGGCCGGGGCCAACGTCCTGACTTTC. The chain is built from TRBV3-1 and TRBJ2-6; D is unresolved. Germline V CDR1 and CDR2: LGHDT, YNNKEL (reference sequence). V lost 4 bases and J 4 bases, leaving 11 bases between the germline ends. The CDR3 has 15 amino acids.

The V call is TRBV4-3, the J call TRBJ2-2; no clear D. V lost 2 bases, J lost 1 base, and 8 bases lay in between. This CDR3 is built from 15 residues. Per germline, CDR1 LGHNA and CDR2 YSLEER. Written as DNA, the CDR3 is TGCGCCAGCAGCCAATCAACGAGGAACACCGGGGAGCTGTTTTTT. As protein: CASSQSTRNTGELFF.

The chain links TRBV20-1 to TRBJ2-1; 12 nucleotides match TRBD2. CDR3 length: 14 residues. With V trimmed by 6 bases and J by 5 bases, 5 bases remained unmatched. Germline CDR1 DFQATT, CDR2 SNEGSKA (reference sequence). The CDR3 region is CSASSGGANNEQFF. CDR3 in DNA: TGCAGTGCCTCTAGCGGGGGGGCCAACAATGAGCAGTTCTTC.

This clonotype has a handful of counts. The V and J genes are TRBV29-1 and TRBJ2-1; the D is unclear. V was cut by 0 bases and J by 10 bases, with 16 bases left in between. This CDR3 is built from 14 residues. The germline CDR1 and CDR2 sequences are SQVTM and ANQGSEA. The CDR3 is CSVEDTKRSREQFF. The CDR3 DNA is TGCAGCGTTGAAGATACCAAACGAAGCCGGGAGCAGTTCTTC.

The chain carries TRBV20-1 and TRBJ2-7; 9 bases fit TRBD1. V dropped 1 base and J dropped 3; count of bases not matched to a gene: 7. CDR1 and CDR2 from the germline V gene are DFQATT and SNEGSKA (reference sequence). The CDR3 covers 15 residues. In nucleotides, the CDR3 is TGCAGTGCTAGAGTTACAGACAGGGGGAGCTACGAGCAGTACTTC. Translated: CSARVTDRGSYEQYF.

This clonotype was detected ten times or more. The rearrangement links TRBV29-1 to TRBJ2-3; D is possibly TRBD2 (7 bases). V shed 7 bases and J shed 4 bases, with 18 bases lying between them. The CDR3 sequence is 14 residues long. Germline V gives CDR1 SQVTM, CDR2 ANQGSEA. CDR3 nucleotide sequence: TGCAGCGCAGAAGGGGGGGGCGGGGCAGATACGCAGTATTTT. Translated: CSAEGGGGADTQYF.